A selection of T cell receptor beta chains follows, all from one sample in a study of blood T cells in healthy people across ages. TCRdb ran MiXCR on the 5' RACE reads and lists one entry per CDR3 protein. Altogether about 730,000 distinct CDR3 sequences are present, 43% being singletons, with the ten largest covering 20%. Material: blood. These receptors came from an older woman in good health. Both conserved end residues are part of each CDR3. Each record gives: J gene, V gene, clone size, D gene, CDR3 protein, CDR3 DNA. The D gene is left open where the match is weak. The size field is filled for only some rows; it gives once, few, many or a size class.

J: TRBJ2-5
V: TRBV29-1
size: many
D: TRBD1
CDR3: CSVQRGTGFDNEQYF
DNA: TGCAGCGTCCAACGCGGGACAGGGTTCGACAATGAGCAGTACTTC

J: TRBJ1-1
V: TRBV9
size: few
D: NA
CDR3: CAGRVLNTEAFF
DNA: TGTGCCGGCAGGGTGCTGAACACTGAAGCTTTCTTT

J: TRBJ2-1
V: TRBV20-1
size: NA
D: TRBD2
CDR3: CSATSGGASSYNEQFF
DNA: TGCAGTGCTACTAGCGGGGGGGCTTCCTCCTACAATGAGCAGTTCTTC

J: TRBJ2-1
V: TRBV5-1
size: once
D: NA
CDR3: CASSLLSSSYNEQFF
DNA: TGCGCCAGCAGCTTGCTATCCAGCTCCTACAATGAGCAGTTCTTC

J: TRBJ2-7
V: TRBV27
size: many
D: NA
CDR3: CASSLEQNYEQYF
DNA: TGTGCCAGCAGTTTGGAACAGAACTACGAGCAGTACTTC

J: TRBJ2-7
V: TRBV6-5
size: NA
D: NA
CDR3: CASSAGTKPSYEQYF
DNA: TGTGCCAGCAGTGCGGGGACAAAACCTTCCTACGAGCAGTACTTC

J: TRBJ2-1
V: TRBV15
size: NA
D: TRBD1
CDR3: CATSREGQGYNEQFF
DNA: TGTGCCACCAGCAGAGAGGGACAGGGCTACAATGAGCAGTTCTTC

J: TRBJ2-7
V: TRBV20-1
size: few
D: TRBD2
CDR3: CSASGGAVYEQYF
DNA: TGCAGTGCTAGCGGGGGGGCGGTCTACGAGCAGTACTTC

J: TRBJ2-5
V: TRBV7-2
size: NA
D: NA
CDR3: CASSPNAETQYF
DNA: TGTGCCAGCAGCCCAAATGCAGAGACCCAGTACTTC

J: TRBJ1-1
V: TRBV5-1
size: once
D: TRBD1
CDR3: CASSLGQGRSTEAFF
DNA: TGCGCCAGCAGCTTAGGACAGGGACGAAGTACTGAAGCTTTCTTT

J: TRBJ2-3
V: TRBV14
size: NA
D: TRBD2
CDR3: CASSQVWGGLTDTQYF
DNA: TGTGCCAGCAGCCAGGTGTGGGGGGGACTCACAGATACGCAGTATTTT

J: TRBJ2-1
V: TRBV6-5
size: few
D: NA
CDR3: CASNLKPSSYNEQFF
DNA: TGTGCCAGCAATTTAAAACCGAGCTCCTACAATGAGCAGTTCTTC

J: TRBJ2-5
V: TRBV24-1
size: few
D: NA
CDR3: CATTAAYGETQYF
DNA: TGTGCCACCACGGCGGCCTATGGCGAGACCCAGTACTTC

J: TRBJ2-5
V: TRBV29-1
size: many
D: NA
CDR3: CSVHTWKVETQYF
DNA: TGCAGCGTTCATACATGGAAGGTAGAGACCCAGTACTTC

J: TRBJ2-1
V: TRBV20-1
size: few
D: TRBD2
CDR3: CSAERGGYNEQFF
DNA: TGCAGTGCTGAACGGGGGGGGTACAATGAGCAGTTCTTC

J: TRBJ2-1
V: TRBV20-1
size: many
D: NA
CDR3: CSARAEQFF
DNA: TGCAGTGCTAGGGCTGAGCAGTTCTTC

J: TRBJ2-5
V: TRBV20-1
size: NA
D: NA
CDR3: CSAGELDQETQYF
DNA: TGCAGTGCTGGGGAACTAGACCAAGAGACCCAGTACTTC

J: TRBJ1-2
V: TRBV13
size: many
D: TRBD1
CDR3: CASSQGVTRGYTF
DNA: TGTGCCAGCAGCCAGGGGGTGACGAGGGGCTACACCTTC

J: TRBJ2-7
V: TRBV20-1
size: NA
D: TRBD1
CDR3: CSVTGTGGDEQYF
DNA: TGCAGTGTCACCGGGACAGGGGGAGACGAGCAGTACTTC

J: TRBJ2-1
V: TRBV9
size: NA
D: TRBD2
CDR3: CASSPRLAGGSVGEQFF
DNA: TGTGCCAGCAGCCCCAGACTAGCGGGAGGGTCGGTCGGTGAGCAGTTCTTC

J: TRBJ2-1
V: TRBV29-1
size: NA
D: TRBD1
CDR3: CSHGTGGIGNEQFF
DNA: TGCAGCCACGGGACAGGGGGAATTGGGAATGAGCAGTTCTTC

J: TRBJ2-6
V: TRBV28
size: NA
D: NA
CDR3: CASSSPRASGANVLTF
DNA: TGTGCCAGCAGCTCGCCACGGGCCAGTGGGGCCAACGTCCTGACTTTC

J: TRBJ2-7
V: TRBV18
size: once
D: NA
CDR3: CASSPGAKGKTSYEQYF
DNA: TGTGCCAGCTCACCGGGGGCCAAAGGGAAGACCTCCTACGAGCAGTACTTC